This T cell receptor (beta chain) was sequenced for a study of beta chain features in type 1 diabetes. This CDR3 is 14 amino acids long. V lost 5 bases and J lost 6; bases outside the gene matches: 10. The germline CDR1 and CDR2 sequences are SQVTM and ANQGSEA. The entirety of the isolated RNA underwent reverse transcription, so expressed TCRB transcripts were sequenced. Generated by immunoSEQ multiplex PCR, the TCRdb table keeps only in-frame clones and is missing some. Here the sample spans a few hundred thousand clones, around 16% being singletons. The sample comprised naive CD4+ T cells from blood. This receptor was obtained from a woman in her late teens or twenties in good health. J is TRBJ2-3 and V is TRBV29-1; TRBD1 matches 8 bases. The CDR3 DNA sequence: TGCAGCGTTACCGGACAGGGCCGTTTGGATACGCAGTATTTT. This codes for CSVTGQGRLDTQYF.